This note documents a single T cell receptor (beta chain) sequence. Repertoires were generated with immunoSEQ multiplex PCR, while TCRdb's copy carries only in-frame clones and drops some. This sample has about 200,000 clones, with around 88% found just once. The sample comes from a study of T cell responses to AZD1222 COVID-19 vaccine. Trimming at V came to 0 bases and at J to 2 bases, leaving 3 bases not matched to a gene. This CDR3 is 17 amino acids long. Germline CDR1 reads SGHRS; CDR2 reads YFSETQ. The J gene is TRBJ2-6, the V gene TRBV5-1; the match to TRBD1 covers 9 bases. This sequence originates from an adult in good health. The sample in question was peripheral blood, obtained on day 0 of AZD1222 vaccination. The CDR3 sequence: CASSLAGTGTGANVLTF. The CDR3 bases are TGCGCCAGCAGCTTGGCCGGGACAGGGACTGGGGCCAACGTCCTGACTTTC.